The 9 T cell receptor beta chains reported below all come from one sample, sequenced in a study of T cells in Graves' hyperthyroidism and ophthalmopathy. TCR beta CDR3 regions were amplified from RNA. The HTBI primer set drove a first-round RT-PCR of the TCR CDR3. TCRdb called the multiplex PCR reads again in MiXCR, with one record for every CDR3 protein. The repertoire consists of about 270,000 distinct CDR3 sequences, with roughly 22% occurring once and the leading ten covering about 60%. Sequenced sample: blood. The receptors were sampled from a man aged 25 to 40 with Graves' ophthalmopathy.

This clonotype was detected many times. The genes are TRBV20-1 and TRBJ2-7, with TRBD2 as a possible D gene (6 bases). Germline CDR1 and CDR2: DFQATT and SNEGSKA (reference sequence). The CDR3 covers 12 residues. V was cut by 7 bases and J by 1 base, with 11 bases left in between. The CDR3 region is CSGWGESYEQYF. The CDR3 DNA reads TGCAGTGGGTGGGGGGAATCCTACGAGCAGTACTTC.

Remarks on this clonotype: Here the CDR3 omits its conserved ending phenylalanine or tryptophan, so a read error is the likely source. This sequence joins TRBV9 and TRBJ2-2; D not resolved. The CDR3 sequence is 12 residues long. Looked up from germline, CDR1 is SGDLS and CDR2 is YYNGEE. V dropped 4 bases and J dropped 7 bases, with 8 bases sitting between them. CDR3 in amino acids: CASSPLGGELFL. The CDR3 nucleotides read TGTGCCAGCAGCCCCCTGGGCGGGGAGCTGTTTCTT.

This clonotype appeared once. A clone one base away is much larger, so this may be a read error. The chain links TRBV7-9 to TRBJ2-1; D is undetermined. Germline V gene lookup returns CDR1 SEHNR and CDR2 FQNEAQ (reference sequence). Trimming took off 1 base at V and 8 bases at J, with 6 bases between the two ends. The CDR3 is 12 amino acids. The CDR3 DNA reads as TGTGCCAGCAGCTTAGGGCCCGATGAGCAGTTCTTC. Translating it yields CASSLGPDEQFF.

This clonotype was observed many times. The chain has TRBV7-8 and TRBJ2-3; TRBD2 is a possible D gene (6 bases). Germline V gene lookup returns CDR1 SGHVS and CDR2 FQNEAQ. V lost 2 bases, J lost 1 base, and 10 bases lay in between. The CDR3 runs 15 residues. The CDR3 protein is CASSLRASGTDTQYF. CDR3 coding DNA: TGTGCCAGCAGCTTACGGGCTAGCGGCACAGATACGCAGTATTTT.

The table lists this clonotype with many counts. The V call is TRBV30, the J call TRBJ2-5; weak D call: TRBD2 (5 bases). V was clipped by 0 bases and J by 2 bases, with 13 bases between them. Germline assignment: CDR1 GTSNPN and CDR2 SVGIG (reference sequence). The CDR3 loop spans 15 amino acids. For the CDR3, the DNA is TGTGCCTGGAGTGTATGGACTCACTCACAAGAGACCCAGTACTTC. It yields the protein CAWSVWTHSQETQYF.

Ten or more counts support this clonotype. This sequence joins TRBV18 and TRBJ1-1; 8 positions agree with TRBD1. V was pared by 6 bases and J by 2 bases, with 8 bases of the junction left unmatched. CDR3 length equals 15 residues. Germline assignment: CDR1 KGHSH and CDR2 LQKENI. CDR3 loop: CASSETGVSNTEAFF. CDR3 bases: TGTGCCAGCTCCGAGACAGGGGTGAGCAACACTGAAGCTTTCTTT.

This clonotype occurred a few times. CDR3 nucleotides: TGTGCCAGCAGTAAGGTAGGGGGATCTTACGAGCAGTACTTC. Translated, it gives CASSKVGGSYEQYF. J is TRBJ2-7 and V is TRBV11-3; TRBD1 is a possible D gene (6 bases). Trimming left V 6 bases short and J 4 bases short, with 16 bases between. This CDR3 spans 14 amino acids. The germline V gene has CDR1 SGHNT and CDR2 YENEEA.

This CDR3 is CASSTSGAYNEQFF. The CDR3 coding sequence is TGTGCCAGCAGTACTAGCGGAGCATACAATGAGCAGTTCTTC. The V gene is TRBV6-5, the J gene TRBJ2-1, with 8 bases aligning to TRBD2. In germline, CDR1 is MNHEY, CDR2 SVGAGI. The CDR3 runs 14 residues. J was trimmed by 4 bases and V by 5 bases; bases with no gene match: 4.

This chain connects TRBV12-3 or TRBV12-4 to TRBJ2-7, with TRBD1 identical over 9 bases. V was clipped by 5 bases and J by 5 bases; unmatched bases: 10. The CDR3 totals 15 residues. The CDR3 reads CASSPYPGTGNEQYF. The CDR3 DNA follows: TGTGCCAGCAGTCCGTACCCCGGGACAGGGAACGAGCAGTACTTC.